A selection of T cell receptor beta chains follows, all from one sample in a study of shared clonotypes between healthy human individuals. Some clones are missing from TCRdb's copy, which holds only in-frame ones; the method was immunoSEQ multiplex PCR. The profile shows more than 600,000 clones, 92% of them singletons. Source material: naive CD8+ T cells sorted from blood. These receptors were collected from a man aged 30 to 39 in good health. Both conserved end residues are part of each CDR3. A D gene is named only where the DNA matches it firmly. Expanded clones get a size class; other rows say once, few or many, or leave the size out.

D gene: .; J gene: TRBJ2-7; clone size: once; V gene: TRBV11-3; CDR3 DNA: TGTGCCAGCAGCTTAACCGGCAGCTCCTACGAGCAGTACTTC; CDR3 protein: CASSLTGSSYEQYF
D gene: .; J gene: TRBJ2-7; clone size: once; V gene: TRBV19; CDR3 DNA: TGTGCCAGTAGTATGGGTTACGAGCAGTACTTC; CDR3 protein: CASSMGYEQYF
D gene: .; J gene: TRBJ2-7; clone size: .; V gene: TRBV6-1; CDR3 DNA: TGTGCCAGCAGTGAAGCGCTTACTAGGCCCCTCCCTTACGAGCAGTACTTC; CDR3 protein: CASSEALTRPLPYEQYF
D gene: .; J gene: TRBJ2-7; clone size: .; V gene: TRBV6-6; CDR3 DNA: TGTGCCAGCAGGAGGCTGGACTACGAGCAGTACTTC; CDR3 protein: CASRRLDYEQYF
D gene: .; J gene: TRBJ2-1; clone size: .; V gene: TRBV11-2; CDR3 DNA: TGTGCCAGCAGCTTAGTTTGGGGGGATCCCAGCTCCTACAATGAGCAGTTCTTC; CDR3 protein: CASSLVWGDPSSYNEQFF
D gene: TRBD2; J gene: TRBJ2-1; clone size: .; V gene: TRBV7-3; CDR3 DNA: TGTGCCAGCAGCCAAGGACTAGCGGCCGACAATGAGCAGTTCTTC; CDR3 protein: CASSQGLAADNEQFF
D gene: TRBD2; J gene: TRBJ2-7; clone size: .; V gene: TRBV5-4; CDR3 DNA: TGTGCCAGCAGCTTGGGGCTAGCGGGAGGAACCTACGAGCAGTACTTC; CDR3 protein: CASSLGLAGGTYEQYF
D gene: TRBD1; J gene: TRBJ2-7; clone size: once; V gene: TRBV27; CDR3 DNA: TGTGCCAGCAGTCCCCGACAGGGGCTACACGAGCAGTACTTC; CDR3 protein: CASSPRQGLHEQYF
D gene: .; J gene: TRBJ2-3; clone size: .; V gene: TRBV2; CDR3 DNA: TGTGCCAGGATAGCGGTTAGCACAGATACGCAGTATTTT; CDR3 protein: CARIAVSTDTQYF
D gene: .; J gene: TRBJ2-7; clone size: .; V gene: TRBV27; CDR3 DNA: TGTGCCAGCAGTTTATACCGCGCCCACGAGCAGTACTTC; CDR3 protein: CASSLYRAHEQYF
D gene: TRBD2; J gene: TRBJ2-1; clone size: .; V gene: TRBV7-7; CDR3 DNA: TGTGCCAGCAGCCGCACTAGCGGGAGGGACAATGAGCAGTTCTTC; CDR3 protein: CASSRTSGRDNEQFF
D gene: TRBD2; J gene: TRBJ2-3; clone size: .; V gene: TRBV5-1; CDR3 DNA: TGCGCCAGCAGCTTGGCCGAGCGGGATAGCACAGATACGCAGTATTTT; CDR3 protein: CASSLAERDSTDTQYF
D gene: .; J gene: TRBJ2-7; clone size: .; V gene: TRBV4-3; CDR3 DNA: TGCGCCAGCAGCCAAGATATCTCTCAAGCCGTGCAGTACTTC; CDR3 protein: CASSQDISQAVQYF
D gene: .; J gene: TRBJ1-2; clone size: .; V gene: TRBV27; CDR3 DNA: TGTGCCAGCAGTGCCGGGGGCACACTGATTTGGGGCTACACCTTC; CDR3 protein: CASSAGGTLIWGYTF
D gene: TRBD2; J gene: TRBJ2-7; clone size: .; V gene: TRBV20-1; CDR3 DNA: TGCAGTACTAGCGGCCCCTACGAGCAGTACTTC; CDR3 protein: CSTSGPYEQYF
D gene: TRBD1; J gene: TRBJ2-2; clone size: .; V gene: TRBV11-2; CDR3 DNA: TGTGCCAGCAGCTTAGATTCATTCGGGGACAGTTGGTTGGCCGGGGAGCTGTTTTTT; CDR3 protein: CASSLDSFGDSWLAGELFF
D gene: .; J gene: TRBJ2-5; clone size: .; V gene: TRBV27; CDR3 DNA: TGTGCCAGCAGTTTACTCCACGAGCAGACCCAGTACTTC; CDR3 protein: CASSLLHEQTQYF
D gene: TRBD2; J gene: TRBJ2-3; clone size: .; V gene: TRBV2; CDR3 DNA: TGTGCCTTGGGGAGGGTGGCAGCAGGCACAGATACGCAGTATTTT; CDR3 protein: CALGRVAAGTDTQYF
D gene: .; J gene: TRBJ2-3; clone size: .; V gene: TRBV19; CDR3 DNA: TGTGCCAGTAGCAACTGGACGGTCTCTAGCACAGATACGCAGTATTTT; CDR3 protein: CASSNWTVSSTDTQYF
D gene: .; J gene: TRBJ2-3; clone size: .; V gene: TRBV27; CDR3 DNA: TGTGCCAGCACCCAAAGCGGGCCCACCACAGATACGCAGTATTTT; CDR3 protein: CASTQSGPTTDTQYF
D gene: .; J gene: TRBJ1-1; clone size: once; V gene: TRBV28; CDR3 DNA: TGTGCCAGCAGTTTAAGGGGGGGAAACACTGAAGCTTTCTTT; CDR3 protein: CASSLRGGNTEAFF
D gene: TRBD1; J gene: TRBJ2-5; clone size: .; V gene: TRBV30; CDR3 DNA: TGTGCCTGGAGCGCTGACAGGGGAGAGACCCAGTACTTC; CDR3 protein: CAWSADRGETQYF
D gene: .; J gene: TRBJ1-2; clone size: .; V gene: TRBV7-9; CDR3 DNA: TGTGCCAGCTCCGATTCCGGACAGAACTATGGCTACACCTTC; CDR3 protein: CASSDSGQNYGYTF
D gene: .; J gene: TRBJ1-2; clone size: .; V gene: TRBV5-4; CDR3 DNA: TGCGCCAGCAGCCCGGACAGCAACTATGGCTACACCTTC; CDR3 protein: CASSPDSNYGYTF
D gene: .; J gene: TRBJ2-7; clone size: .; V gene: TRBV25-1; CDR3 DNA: TGTGCCAGCAGTGGACGGCGTTCCCCCTACGAGCAGTACTTC; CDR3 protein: CASSGRRSPYEQYF
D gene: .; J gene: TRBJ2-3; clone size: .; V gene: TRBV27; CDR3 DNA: TGTGCCAGCAGTTTATCGTACACAGATACGCAGTATTTT; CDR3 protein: CASSLSYTDTQYF
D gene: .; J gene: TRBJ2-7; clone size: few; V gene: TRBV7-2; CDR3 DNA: TGTGCCAGCAGCTATACGGACGTCAGGAGCGAGCAGTACTTC; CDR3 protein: CASSYTDVRSEQYF
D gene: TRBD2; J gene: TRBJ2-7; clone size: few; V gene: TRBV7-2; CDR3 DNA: TGTGCCAGCAGCTTAGTAGCGGGATCTTACGAGCAGTACTTC; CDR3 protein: CASSLVAGSYEQYF
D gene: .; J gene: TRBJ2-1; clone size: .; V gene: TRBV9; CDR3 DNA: TGTGCCAGCAGCGTAGAGTGGCTAGACGGGAACAATGAGCAGTTCTTC; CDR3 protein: CASSVEWLDGNNEQFF
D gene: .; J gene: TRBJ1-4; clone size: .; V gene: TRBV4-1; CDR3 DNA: TGCGCCAGCAGCCAAGTATTGGGGGGCGCGAATGAAAAACTGTTTTTT; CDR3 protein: CASSQVLGGANEKLFF
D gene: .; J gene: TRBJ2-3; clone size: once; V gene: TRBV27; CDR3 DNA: TGTGCCAGCAGTCACCAAAGACTTACAGATACGCAGTATTTT; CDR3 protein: CASSHQRLTDTQYF
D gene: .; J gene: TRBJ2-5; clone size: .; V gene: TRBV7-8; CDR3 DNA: TGTGCCAGCAGCTTAGGCGAAGGGGAGACCCAGTACTTC; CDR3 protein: CASSLGEGETQYF
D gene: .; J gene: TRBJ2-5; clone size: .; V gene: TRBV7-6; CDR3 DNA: TGTGCCAGCAGCTTAAGTCAACGGGGGCTGAATCGGGAGACCCAGTACTTC; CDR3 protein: CASSLSQRGLNRETQYF
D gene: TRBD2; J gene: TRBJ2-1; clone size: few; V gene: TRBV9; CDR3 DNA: TGTGCCAGCAGCTCAGGAGGAGGACTAGCGGGAGGAGAGCAGTTCTTC; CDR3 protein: CASSSGGGLAGGEQFF
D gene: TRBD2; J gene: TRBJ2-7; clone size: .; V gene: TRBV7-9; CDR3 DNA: TGTGCCAGCAGCTTAGGAACTAGCGGGACCGGCGAGCAGTACTTC; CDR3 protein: CASSLGTSGTGEQYF
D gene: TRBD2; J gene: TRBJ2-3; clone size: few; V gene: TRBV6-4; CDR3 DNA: TGTGCCAGCAGTGACGCGGGAGGCACAGATACGCAGTATTTT; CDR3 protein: CASSDAGGTDTQYF
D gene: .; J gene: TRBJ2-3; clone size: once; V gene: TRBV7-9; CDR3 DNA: TGTGCCAGCAACCGGGACTCAAGGATCGGATCAGATACGCAGTATTTT; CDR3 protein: CASNRDSRIGSDTQYF
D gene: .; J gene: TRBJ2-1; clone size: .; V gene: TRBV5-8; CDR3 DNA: TGTGCCAGCAGCTTCCCCTACAATGAGCAGTTCTTC; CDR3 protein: CASSFPYNEQFF
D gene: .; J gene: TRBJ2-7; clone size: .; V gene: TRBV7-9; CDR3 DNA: TGTGCCAGCAGCTTAACCGAGAACGGCCCTAGGGAGCAGTACTTC; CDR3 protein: CASSLTENGPREQYF
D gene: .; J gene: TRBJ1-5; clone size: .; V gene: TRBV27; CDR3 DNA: TGTGCCAGCAGTTTCGGGGGTTCCCAGCCCCAGCATTTT; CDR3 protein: CASSFGGSQPQHF